This is a list of T cell receptor beta chains from one sample in a study of chemoradiotherapy in HPV16-positive cancers. The data were produced by immunoSEQ multiplex PCR, yet TCRdb's version contains in-frame clones alone and is incomplete. The sample lists about 15,000 clones, 65% to 85% occurring once. The sample was gathered from a patient who underwent chemoradiotherapy. The receptors stem from a human donor with HPV-associated anogenital cancer. CDR3s include the opening cysteine and the closing phenylalanine or tryptophan. A D gene is named only where the DNA matches it firmly. For some rows the clone size is stated as once, few or many, or as a class when expanded; others skip it.

abundance	v_gene	d_gene	j_gene	CDR3nt	CDR3aa
few	TRBV7-2	-	TRBJ2-6	TGTGCCAGCAGCTTAGGGGTCGGTGGGGCCAACGTCCTGACTTTC	CASSLGVGGANVLTF
-	TRBV5-4	-	TRBJ1-2	TGTGCCAGCAGCTTGGGTCCAGGGTGGAGTGGGAGCTATGGCTACACCTTC	CASSLGPGWSGSYGYTF
few	TRBV7-2	TRBD1	TRBJ1-5	TGTGCCAGCAGTGCCGGGACAGGGGGCCGCCAGCCCCAGCATTTT	CASSAGTGGRQPQHF
-	TRBV5-6	-	TRBJ2-5	TGTGCCAGCAGCTGGGGTACGGAGACCCAGTACTTC	CASSWGTETQYF
-	TRBV10-3	-	TRBJ1-5	TGTGCCATCAGTGATCTAGGTAATCAGCCCCAGCATTTT	CAISDLGNQPQHF
few	TRBV5-6	-	TRBJ1-2	TGTGCCAGCAGCTTGGTAACAGCTAACTATGGCTACACCTTC	CASSLVTANYGYTF
-	TRBV23-1	-	TRBJ1-4	TGCGCCAGCAGTCAATCGCGGCAGCCTCCAGGACTGAAACTTAATGAAAAACTGTTTTTT	CASSQSRQPPGLKLNEKLFF
-	TRBV5-1	-	TRBJ1-2	TGCGCCAGCAGCTTGGAAACACCAAACTATGGCTACACCTTC	CASSLETPNYGYTF
few	TRBV6-5	-	TRBJ1-1	TGTGCCATCTGGGATGGCACTGAAGCTTTCTTT	CAIWDGTEAFF
-	TRBV6-5	-	TRBJ2-7	TGTGCCAGCAGCCGACACCCTTACGAGCAGTACTTC	CASSRHPYEQYF
-	TRBV2	TRBD1	TRBJ2-2	TGTGCCAGCCACTCCGGGACAGACTACACCGGGGAGCTGTTTTTT	CASHSGTDYTGELFF
once	TRBV5-8	TRBD1	TRBJ1-2	TGTGCCAGCAGCTGGGACAGGGACTATGGCTACACCTTC	CASSWDRDYGYTF
-	TRBV28	-	TRBJ2-5	TGTGCCACCCCCATAGGACTCAAAACCCAAGAGACCCAGTACTTC	CATPIGLKTQETQYF
-	TRBV7-8	TRBD1	TRBJ1-5	TGTGCCAGCAGCTTGACAGGGGGCAATCAGCCCCAGCATTTT	CASSLTGGNQPQHF
few	TRBV30	-	TRBJ1-3	TGTGCCTGGAGTGTACGTGTGCATGACACCATATATTTT	CAWSVRVHDTIYF
-	TRBV9	TRBD1	TRBJ2-5	TGTGCCAGCAGCGTAGCGCGGGCAGGGGGCGTTGGGGAGACCCAGTACTTC	CASSVARAGGVGETQYF
-	TRBV5-1	-	TRBJ1-3	TGCGCCAGCAGCCTGACACCGATCTCTGGAAACACCATATATTTT	CASSLTPISGNTIYF
-	TRBV21-1	-	TRBJ2-7	TGTGCCAGCAGCACGGGCGCCGGGACAGACTCCTACGAGCAGTACTTC	CASSTGAGTDSYEQYF
-	TRBV6-5	-	TRBJ1-2	TGTGCCAGCAGTTACGGGGCAGGGGCTTGGTCGGGGGGCTACACCTTC	CASSYGAGAWSGGYTF
-	TRBV6-5	-	TRBJ2-7	TGTGCCAGCAGCTTACGTGAGGGGAGCGAGCAGTACTTC	CASSLREGSEQYF
few	TRBV21-1	-	TRBJ2-7	TGTGCCAGCAGCAAAGAGGGCGACAGAAAACGGAGTTACGAGCAGTACTTC	CASSKEGDRKRSYEQYF
-	TRBV30	-	TRBJ1-3	TGTGCCTGGAACTCAGGATCCCTTTTTAGCTCTGGAAACACCATATATTTT	CAWNSGSLFSSGNTIYF
-	TRBV6-5	-	TRBJ1-5	TGTGCCACCGCCCGATCCCGTAATAGCAATCAGCCCCAGCATTTT	CATARSRNSNQPQHF
few	TRBV9	-	TRBJ1-4	TGTGCCAGCAGCGGAGAGGAACAGATTAATGAAAAACTGTTTTTT	CASSGEEQINEKLFF
-	TRBV4-2	-	TRBJ2-2	TGTGCCAGCAGCCAAGGGTGGAACACCGGGGAGCTGTTTTTT	CASSQGWNTGELFF
-	TRBV19	-	TRBJ1-1	TGTGCCAGTAGTACAGCGTGGACCTCTGAAGCTTTCTTT	CASSTAWTSEAFF
-	TRBV11-2	TRBD2	TRBJ2-3	TGTGCCAGCAGCTACGGACTAGCGGGGGCCGCTGGCACAGATACGCAGTATTTT	CASSYGLAGAAGTDTQYF
-	TRBV5-1	-	TRBJ1-3	TGCGCCAGCAGCCCCGGGCCGACGAGCTCTGGAAACACCATATATTTT	CASSPGPTSSGNTIYF
-	TRBV7-3	-	TRBJ2-1	TGTGCCAGCAGCCCCCGCGGTGTCTCCTACAATGAGCAGTTCTTC	CASSPRGVSYNEQFF
once	TRBV18	-	TRBJ1-3	TGTGCCAGCTCAAGAGGGGACTCTGGAAACACCATATATTTT	CASSRGDSGNTIYF
few	TRBV7-9	-	TRBJ1-1	TGTGCCAGCAGCTCGCAAGGGGGCACTGAAGCTTTCTTT	CASSSQGGTEAFF
-	TRBV6-1	-	TRBJ2-5	TGTGCCAGCAGTGAAGCGAAAGGGGGGATTCAAGAGACCCAGTACTTC	CASSEAKGGIQETQYF
-	TRBV19	-	TRBJ1-6	TGTGCCAGCTCGGGACTCCGCCTTGAGGCCCTCCACTTT	CASSGLRLEALHF
-	TRBV5-1	-	TRBJ1-6	TGCGCCAGCAGCTATGAAAATTCACCCCTCCACTTT	CASSYENSPLHF
few	TRBV10-1	-	TRBJ1-3	TGCGCCAGCAGTGAGCTCAGCGGGGCGGAAGGAAACACCATATATTTT	CASSELSGAEGNTIYF
-	TRBV7-2	-	TRBJ1-5	TGTGCCAGCAGCTTACCGGGGCTGAGGCAGCCCCAGCATTTT	CASSLPGLRQPQHF
-	TRBV30	-	TRBJ1-1	TGTGCCTGGAGCCTACCCGGCTTCGAGGCTTTCTTT	CAWSLPGFEAFF
few	TRBV4-1	TRBD1	TRBJ1-4	TGCGCCAGCAGCCAACCCACCCGGGACAGGGGGTTGAAACTGTTTTTT	CASSQPTRDRGLKLFF